This T cell receptor (beta chain) was recorded in a study of glioma-infiltrating T cells. General observations from the study: Non-neoplastic patients had below-expected tissue-blood divergence, while all gliomas exceeded expectation.

This clonotype was picked up a small number of times. Antigen: not known. The iRepertoire nested amplicon-rescue multiplex PCR amplified TCR alpha and beta CDR3s from RNA. One-step reverse transcription and amplification started from around 100-400 ng of tissue mRNA or PBMC total RNA. Each CDR3 protein is one row after TCRdb ran MiXCR on the multiplex PCR reads. The top ten clones hold around 40% of a sample with around 97,000 distinct CDR3 sequences, around 30% of them seen once. This receptor was taken from a human donor with low-grade glioma or glioblastoma, undergoing nonglioma brain surgery, or in good health (not recorded which). Input material: glioma tissue, nonneoplastic brain tissue, or PBMCs (not recorded which).

The CDR3 sequence is CSARVLQRLPGNTIYF. CDR3 bases: TGCAGTGCTAGAGTGTTACAGAGACTGCCTGGAAACACCATATATTTT. The V gene is TRBV20-1, the J gene TRBJ1-3, with unresolved D. Per germline, CDR1 DFQATT and CDR2 SNEGSKA (reference sequence). The V end was cut by 1 base, the J end by 2 bases, with 15 bases between. The CDR3 has 16 residues.